This record concerns one T cell receptor (beta chain) sequence. The data were taken from a study of control samples from healthy donors and cancer patients. Using immunoSEQ multiplex PCR, the repertoire was profiled, and TCRdb retains in-frame clones only, with some absent. Here the sample spans about 160,000 clones, roughly 95% being singletons. CDR3 length: 15 amino acids. V was pared by 5 bases and J by 6 bases, with 19 bases between. From germline, CDR1 is MNHNY and CDR2 SVGAGI (reference sequence). The sample taken for sequencing was blood. The source of this sequence is a woman in her thirties in good health. The rearrangement joins TRBV6-6 to TRBJ1-1; the D gene is possibly TRBD1 (6 bases). The CDR3 loop is CASSIQAGGVSEAFF. In DNA form, the CDR3 reads TGTGCCAGCAGTATTCAAGCCGGGGGCGTTTCTGAAGCTTTCTTT.